This T cell receptor beta chain derives from a study of OX40 agonist ivuxolimab in advanced cancers. At the level of the whole study: Ivuxolimab, which targeted the costimulatory receptor OX40 (CD134), was an agonistic, fully human IgG2 monoclonal antibody. Intravenous ivuxolimab was administered to patients every 2 weeks at six dose levels: 0.01, 0.1, 0.3, 1.5, 3 and 10 mg/kg. Of the roughly 52 dose-escalation patients, hepatocellular carcinoma was present in about 20, melanoma in roughly 15, renal cell carcinoma in 9 and head and neck cancer in 9. In the dose-escalation cohort, 82.7% of patients were male, and the mean age was approximately 64 years, with a range of about 20 to 79. Prior anti-PD-1, anti-PD-L1 or anti-CTLA-4 therapy was permitted, and checkpoint inhibitors had been received by around 39% of dose-escalation patients. Three dose-escalation patients achieved partial responses, one with hepatocellular carcinoma and two with cutaneous melanoma. Peripheral TCRbeta sequencing was intended to test whether TCR sequence diversity was altered and clonal T-cell expansion was caused by ivuxolimab. The paper reports the monotherapy dose-escalation portion (N ≈ 50 patients) of the phase I ivuxolimab trial.

What the authors observed across the whole study: At doses of 0.1 to 3.0 mg/kg, clonal expansion of both CD4+ and CD8+ blood T cells was observed from baseline to week 6. Which antigens the clonally expanded peripheral T cells were specific for was not determined. After ivuxolimab, CD8+ T cells had more expanded clones than CD4+ T cells on average. In the 0.1-3.0 mg/kg groups, partial responders had among the lowest normalized peripheral clonal expansion, particularly in CD8+ T cells. Low levels of normalized T-cell clonal expansion were also seen in some patients who did not respond.

To sequence the TCRbeta CDR3 region, genomic DNA was isolated from the sorted cells. TCRbeta CDR3 regions were sequenced using the immunoSEQ Assay. The table was pulled from immuneACCESS by TCRdb, which kept in-frame rearrangements only. Such tables lose some clones; where checked, under half of the loss comes from unresolved V genes, and the rest has no known cause. The table for this sample lists tens of thousands of clones; 85% to 90% of them were counted only once. Roughly 6% of the sample rests with the top ten. On this clone: Its antigen is not yet known. No qualities accompany the bases; no much larger clone lies one base away.

The V end loses 1 base and the J end loses 0 bases, and a stretch of 11 bases separates them. The CDR3 has 16 amino acids, counting the end cysteine and phenylalanine. Of the read, only the CDR3 DNA is kept; its 48 bases are in frame from base 1. The germline V gene provides CDR1 MNHEY and CDR2 SVGAGI. The trial excluded patients who had a history of autoimmune disease or who were on systemic immunosuppression. Peripheral blood for TCR sequencing was drawn from every dose cohort at baseline, at cycle 4 day 1 and at cycle 7 day 1. Samples came from an open-label, multicenter, first-in-human phase I dose-escalation trial of ivuxolimab. Adults with locally advanced or metastatic melanoma, renal cell, hepatocellular, or head and neck squamous cell carcinoma were enrolled in the trial. CD4+ and CD8+ T cells were sorted separately from peripheral blood before TCR sequencing.

The sequence was obtained from an adult with an advanced solid tumor such as melanoma, head and neck, liver or kidney cancer. This chain is built from TRBV6-5 and TRBJ2-3, with the identity of the D gene unclear. This specimen consisted of CD4+ or CD8+ T cells sorted from blood, obtained in a trial of the OX40 agonist ivuxolimab. At the DNA level, the sequence is TGTGCCAGCAGTTACTTGCAGACCCAAAGCACAGATACGCAGTATTTT. Protein translation: CASSYLQTQSTDTQYF.